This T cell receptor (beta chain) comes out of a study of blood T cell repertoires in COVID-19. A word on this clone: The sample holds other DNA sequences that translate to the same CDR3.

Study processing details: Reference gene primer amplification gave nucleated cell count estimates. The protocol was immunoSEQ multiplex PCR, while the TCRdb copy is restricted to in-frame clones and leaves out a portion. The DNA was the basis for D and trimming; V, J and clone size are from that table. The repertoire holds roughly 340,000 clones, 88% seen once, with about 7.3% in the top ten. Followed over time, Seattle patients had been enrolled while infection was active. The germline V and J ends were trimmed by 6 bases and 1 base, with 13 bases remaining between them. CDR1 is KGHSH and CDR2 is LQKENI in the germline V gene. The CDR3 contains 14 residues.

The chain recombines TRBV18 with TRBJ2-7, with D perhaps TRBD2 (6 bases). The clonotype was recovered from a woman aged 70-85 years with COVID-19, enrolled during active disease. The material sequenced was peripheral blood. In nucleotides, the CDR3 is TGTGCCAGCTCCCGGGCTGGGGGGTCCTACGAGCAGTACTTC. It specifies CASSRAGGSYEQYF.